The sequence of this TCR beta chain was determined in a study of blood T cell repertoires in COVID-19. As for the study in general: COVID-19 samples collected from the United States, Italy and Spain covered acute and convalescent phases. PBMCs, B-cell-depleted T cells, or T cells provided the cDNA or gDNA that made up the material.

The ends lost 4 bases at V and 7 bases at J; junction bases unmatched: 5. Germline V gene sequence: CDR1 SGHNT, CDR2 YYREEE (reference sequence). This CDR3 spans 13 amino acids. In the original analysis: Amplified reference gene primers provided the basis for estimating nucleated cell counts. Sequenced by immunoSEQ multiplex PCR; TCRdb stores in-frame clones only, minus some. Clone size and V and J calls were adopted from that table, with D and trimming inferred from the DNA. The data contain about 290,000 clones, roughly 89% of them singletons. Material: peripheral blood. The sequence was obtained from a man aged 40-49 years with acute or convalescent COVID-19. V and J are TRBV5-4 and TRBJ1-2, with 9 positions matching TRBD1. CDR3 amino acids: CASSPTGGGGYTF. CDR3 nucleotide sequence: TGTGCCAGCAGCCCGACAGGGGGAGGTGGCTACACCTTC.